A selection of T cell receptor beta chains follows, all from one sample in a study of shared clonotypes between healthy human individuals. Assay used: immunoSEQ multiplex PCR; TCRdb lists only in-frame clones, some missing. This sample yields about 1 million clones, of which 65% to 75% are seen a single time; 1.5% belongs to the top ten. The sequenced sample consisted of memory CD4+ T cells sorted from blood. All receptors come from a man aged 18 to 35 in good health. Each CDR3 is given with its conserved first and last residue. A D gene is named only where the DNA matches it firmly. Part of the rows lack a size; the others show once, few, many or a class for expanded clones.

clone size	D gene	V gene	J gene	CDR3 DNA	CDR3 protein
.	.	TRBV6-6	TRBJ1-5	TGTGCCAGCAGTTACTCTAACCTAAGGCAGCCCCAGCATTTT	CASSYSNLRQPQHF
.	.	TRBV10-1	TRBJ2-2	TGCGCCAGCAGTGATACGGGGGATGGCACCGGGGAGCTGTTTTTT	CASSDTGDGTGELFF
.	TRBD2	TRBV6-5	TRBJ2-1	TGTGCCAGCAGTTATTTAGCGGGGGGGCCCCGGGATGAGCAGTTCTTC	CASSYLAGGPRDEQFF
.	TRBD2	TRBV19	TRBJ2-7	TGTGCCAGTAGTAAAGCGGGGGGGCTAGAGCAGTACTTC	CASSKAGGLEQYF
few	.	TRBV15	TRBJ1-6	TGTGCCACCAGCAGAGGTGTGACACCCTATAATTCACCCCTCCACTTT	CATSRGVTPYNSPLHF
.	.	TRBV10-1	TRBJ2-2	TGCGCCAGCAGTGAGCGGTTTTTCACCGGGGAGCTGTTTTTT	CASSERFFTGELFF
.	TRBD1	TRBV6-5	TRBJ1-5	TGTGCCAGCAAACAACTCACAGGGGCGGATCAGCCCCAGCATTTT	CASKQLTGADQPQHF
.	.	TRBV7-2	TRBJ2-7	TGTGCCAGCATGAACCTTTACGAGCAGTACTTC	CASMNLYEQYF
.	.	TRBV6-6	TRBJ1-6	TGTGCCAGCAGTTACAAGTGGCCTTTCAATTCACCCCTCCACTTT	CASSYKWPFNSPLHF
few	TRBD1	TRBV5-3	TRBJ1-1	TGTGCCAGAAGTCAACAGGGGGTAAACACTGAAGCTTTCTTT	CARSQQGVNTEAFF
.	.	TRBV4-1	TRBJ1-5	TGCGCCAGCAGCCAATATAGCAATCAGCCCCAGCATTTT	CASSQYSNQPQHF
.	TRBD2	TRBV2	TRBJ2-5	TGTGCCAGCAGTGAAGCAAAACTAGCGGGAGGAGAGACCCAGTACTTC	CASSEAKLAGGETQYF
.	.	TRBV6-5	TRBJ1-1	TGTGCCAGCAGTTCAGGTGGGACTGAAGCTTTCTTT	CASSSGGTEAFF
.	.	TRBV14	TRBJ1-2	TGTGCCAGCAGCAGAACATCGTATGGCTACACCTTC	CASSRTSYGYTF
.	.	TRBV7-2	TRBJ2-7	TGTGCCAGCAGCTCACAGGGTCCCAGGGGGGGCGAGCAGTACTTC	CASSSQGPRGGEQYF
.	.	TRBV5-1	TRBJ1-2	TGCGCCAGCAGCCCAATGGGGGGCTTGGGCTACACCTTC	CASSPMGGLGYTF
.	.	TRBV18	TRBJ2-7	TGTGCCAGCTCACCATTTGACAGCAACGAGCAGTACTTC	CASSPFDSNEQYF
.	.	TRBV10-3	TRBJ2-7	TGTGCCATCAGTGAAGGGGTAAACGAGCAGTACTTC	CAISEGVNEQYF
.	.	TRBV19	TRBJ1-4	TGTGCCAGTGGCCAAGCAACTAATGAAAAACTGTTTTTT	CASGQATNEKLFF
.	.	TRBV6-1	TRBJ2-7	TGTGCCAGCATCCCGCCCGAGGGAGGATTGGACGAGCAGTACTTC	CASIPPEGGLDEQYF
few	.	TRBV9	TRBJ2-2	TGTGCCAGCAGCGTAGGGGGTAGTCACGGGGAGCTGTTTTTT	CASSVGGSHGELFF
.	.	TRBV20-1	TRBJ2-7	TGCAGTGCTAGCGAGCCCTACGAGCAGTACTTC	CSASEPYEQYF